The next 18 T cell receptor beta chains were all read from a single sample in a study of human T cells and chemical hapten exposure. Time point defined: pre-sensitization, week 0. The treatment was: therapeutic diphenylcyclopropenone sensitization with weekly scalp DPC. TCRdb processed the RACE reads anew with MiXCR; each CDR3 protein has one entry. The sample consists of about 90,000 distinct CDR3 sequences, roughly 8.5% of them appearing once. Sequencing was performed on whole blood, taken in connection with sensitization to the hapten diphenylcyclopropenone (DPC). These receptors came from a man aged 40-49 years with alopecia areata. Some clones in this sample may be carry-over from other donors' samples.

This clonotype was detected many times. The V call is TRBV19, the J call TRBJ1-1; tentatively, D is TRBD1 (6 bases). V dropped 1 base and J dropped 0 bases, with 15 bases sitting between them. Germline V CDR1 and CDR2: LNHDA, SQIVND (reference sequence). The CDR3 totals 17 residues. This CDR3 reads CASSIGGGRTMNTEAFF. The CDR3, as DNA: TGTGCCAGTAGTATAGGCGGGGGCCGCACCATGAACACTGAAGCTTTCTTT.

This chain's CDR3 is CATSKYSGNTEAFF. The CDR3 bases are TGTGCCACCAGCAAATACTCGGGGAACACTGAAGCTTTCTTT. The rearrangement joins TRBV15 to TRBJ1-1; D is ambiguous. The CDR3 covers 14 residues. Trimming cost V 4 bases and J 1 base, with 10 bases left between them. Germline V gives CDR1 LNHNV, CDR2 YYDKDF (reference sequence).

This clonotype occurred a few times. The chain uses TRBV14 and TRBJ2-5; no reliable D call. The length of the CDR3 is 14 residues. Trimming left V 1 base short and J 1 base short, with 7 bases between. Germline loops: CDR1 SGHDN, CDR2 FVKESK. For the CDR3, the DNA is TGTGCCAGCAGCCAAGTTCACAGCCAAGAGACCCAGTACTTC. Translating it yields CASSQVHSQETQYF.

This clonotype has just a few counts. This chain joins TRBV7-3 and TRBJ1-1, with 7 bases aligning to TRBD1. The CDR3 loop spans 16 amino acids. V trimming: 4 bases; J trimming: 0 bases; junction bases outside the gene matches: 8. The germline gives CDR1 SGHTA, CDR2 FQGTGA. The CDR3 nucleotides are TGTGCCAGCAGCTCACAGGGGCAGGGAATGAACACTGAAGCTTTCTTT. Translation: CASSSQGQGMNTEAFF.

This clonotype has only a few counts. The chain is built from TRBV29-1 and TRBJ2-7, with TRBD1 matching 9 bases. Per the germline V gene, CDR1 is SQVTM and CDR2 is ANQGSEA. The CDR3 is 13 residues long. Trimming at V came to 6 bases and at J to 2 bases, leaving 5 bases not matched to a gene. The CDR3 nucleotides are TGCAGCGTGAGGGACAGGGCAGCCTACGAGCAGTACTTC. Translating gives CSVRDRAAYEQYF.

This clonotype was detected a few times. The CDR3 here is CASSPAGFSSEQYF. CDR3 sequence (DNA): TGTGCCAGCAGCCCCGCCGGGTTTTCAAGCGAGCAGTACTTC. The genes are TRBV14 and TRBJ2-7, with D unresolved. Trimming pared 4 bases from V and 6 bases from J, leaving 16 bases between. The CDR3 has 14 amino acids. CDR1 is SGHDN, CDR2 FVKESK, per germline.

This clonotype was counted at least ten times. The rearrangement links TRBV29-1 to TRBJ1-2, with 8 nucleotides matching TRBD1. Trimming removed 5 bases from V and 2 bases from J; junction bases left unmatched: 13. CDR3 length: 16 residues. The germline gives CDR1 SQVTM, CDR2 ANQGSEA. This chain's CDR3 is CSVPQTGAGRNYGYTF. For the CDR3, the DNA is TGCAGCGTTCCTCAGACAGGGGCGGGTAGGAACTATGGCTACACCTTC.

The chain couples TRBV29-1 to TRBJ1-1; a weak D match, TRBD1 (6 bases). The ends were cut back, 0 bases at V and 10 bases at J, with 15 bases in the middle. The CDR3 is 13 amino acids. Germline CDR1 SQVTM, CDR2 ANQGSEA. DNA of the CDR3: TGCAGCGTTGAAGAGAGTAAGGGGGTGACAGCTTTCTTT. Residues: CSVEESKGVTAFF.

This clonotype has only one observation. The rearrangement uses TRBV27 and TRBJ2-7; 10 bases match TRBD2. The CDR3 runs to 15 residues. CDR1 and CDR2 (germline): MNHEY, SMNVEV (reference sequence). V trimming: 2 bases; J trimming: 3 bases; junction bases outside the gene matches: 4. Here the CDR3 reads CASSLASGGVYEQYF. The CDR3 DNA follows: TGTGCCAGCAGTTTAGCTAGCGGGGGAGTCTACGAGCAGTACTTC.

Many counts were recorded for this clonotype. This chain uses TRBV6-6 with TRBJ2-7; D possibly corresponds to TRBD1 (6 bases). Germline CDR1 reads MNHNY; CDR2 reads SVGAGI (reference sequence). V was shortened by 2 bases and J by 2 bases, with 16 bases between the two germline ends. This CDR3 comprises 16 residues. The CDR3 loop reads CASSYDYEGVPYEQYV. CDR3 in DNA: TGTGCCAGCAGTTACGACTACGAGGGGGTACCCTACGAGCAGTACGTC.

This clonotype was detected only a few times. This chain connects TRBV20-1 to TRBJ2-3; the match to TRBD2 covers 7 bases. Germline V gene sequence: CDR1 DFQATT, CDR2 SNEGSKA (reference sequence). This CDR3 comprises 13 residues. The V segment lost 4 bases and the J segment 15 bases; nucleotides outside the gene matches: 16. CDR3 nucleotide sequence: TGCAGTGCTACCCCCGGGAGGTCGGGTGAGCAATATTTT. It encodes CSATPGRSGEQYF.

The table lists this clonotype with a few counts. The gene calls are TRBV4-3 and TRBJ2-7, with D uncertain. The CDR3 consists of 13 residues. Per the germline V gene, CDR1 is LGHNA and CDR2 is YSLEER. V lost 6 bases and J 2 bases, leaving 11 bases between the germline ends. CDR3: CASSYGPAYEQYF. DNA for the CDR3: TGCGCCAGCAGTTACGGCCCAGCCTACGAGCAGTACTTC.

At least ten counts were recorded for this clonotype. This chain joins TRBV7-8 and TRBJ2-1; the D gene is possibly TRBD1 (6 bases). The ends were cut back, 3 bases at V and 5 bases at J, with 14 bases in the middle. Germline CDR1 and CDR2: SGHVS and FQNEAQ. The CDR3 has 15 residues. As DNA, the CDR3 is TGTGCCAGCAGCTTTCTCGTGTCAGGGGACAATGAGCAGTTCTTC. Its protein is CASSFLVSGDNEQFF.

This clonotype was counted many times. The chain has TRBV20-1 and TRBJ1-2; D remains unclear. V was trimmed by 3 bases and J by 5 bases, leaving 25 bases between them. Germline V gene data show CDR1 as DFQATT and CDR2 as SNEGSKA (reference sequence). This CDR3 contains 17 residues. The CDR3 region is CSASSPLLPPSTYGYTF. CDR3 DNA: TGCAGTGCTAGTTCCCCTCTCTTGCCCCCCTCGACTTATGGCTACACCTTC.

The V gene is TRBV4-3, the J gene TRBJ2-1; D not certain. V shed 4 bases and J shed 7 bases, with 11 bases lying between them. There are 13 residues in the CDR3. CDR1 LGHNA and CDR2 YSLEER come from the germline V gene. CDR3 loop: CASSRLNGNEQFF. The CDR3 coding sequence is TGCGCCAGCAGCCGCCTGAACGGTAATGAGCAGTTCTTC.

The chain uses TRBV12-3 or TRBV12-4 and TRBJ2-6; no firm D call. V lost 3 bases to trimming and J lost 0 bases, with 6 bases between them. The CDR3 loop spans 15 amino acids. CDR3 region: CASSFWNSGANVLTF. CDR3 bases: TGTGCCAGCAGTTTCTGGAACTCTGGGGCCAACGTCCTGACTTTC.

This clonotype showed up just a few times. This chain joins TRBV29-1 and TRBJ1-1, with TRBD1 identical over 7 bases. CDR3 length: 13 residues. Germline CDR1 reads SQVTM; CDR2 reads ANQGSEA. V trimming: 6 bases; J trimming: 6 bases; junction bases outside the gene matches: 10. Here the CDR3 DNA reads TGCAGCGTCGCGGGACAGATCGGCGCTGAAGCTTTCTTT. Amino acid sequence: CSVAGQIGAEAFF. Based on the CDR3 plus reference TRBV29-1 and TRBJ1-1, the full variable domain is SAVISQKPSRDICQRGTSLTIQCQVDSQVTMMFWYRQQPGQSLTLIATANQGSEATYESGFVIDKFPISRPNLTFSTLTVSNMSPEDSSIYLCSVAGQIGAEAFFGQGTRLTVV.

The chain couples TRBV6-6 to TRBJ2-3; 8 bases line up with TRBD2. J was trimmed by 5 bases and V by 6 bases; bases with no gene match: 10. Germline-derived CDR1 and CDR2 are MNHNY and SVGAGI (reference sequence). The CDR3 has 15 residues. The CDR3 region has the DNA TGTGCCAGCAGACGGAAACTAGCGGCGAAAGATACGCAGTATTTT. It specifies CASRRKLAAKDTQYF.